This passage covers 18 T cell receptor beta chains from one sample sequenced in a study of T-cell memory formation after mild COVID-19. TCRdb itself ran the 5' RACE reads through MiXCR, one entry per CDR3 protein. This table holds some 190,000 distinct CDR3 sequences, 15% to 20% found once. Sequences were obtained from PBMCs or a T cell subset sorted from them (not recorded which). These receptors all come from an adult woman who had mild COVID-19 (a few samples of this study predate the infection). Cell type and time point are not known.

The chain couples TRBV5-1 to TRBJ1-6, with 9 bases fitting TRBD1. The germline V gene has CDR1 SGHRS and CDR2 YFSETQ. The CDR3 consists of 17 residues. The J segment lost 6 bases and the V segment lost 1 base, leaving 8 bases of the junction unmatched. CDR3 protein: CASSLPPRTGANSPLHF. Written as DNA, the CDR3 is TGCGCCAGCAGCTTGCCCCCTCGGACAGGGGCTAATTCACCCCTCCACTTT.

This clonotype was counted once. Likely a read error: the CDR3 ends without its conserved phenylalanine or tryptophan. The chain is built from TRBV6-6 and TRBJ2-6; 9 bases fit TRBD1. The trim removed 2 bases at V and 0 bases at J, leaving 14 bases unmatched. The CDR3 sequence is 21 residues long. Per the germline V gene, CDR1 is MNHNY and CDR2 is SVGAGI (reference sequence). CDR3: CASSYNPVRDRDPSGANVLTS. In DNA, the CDR3 is TGTGCCAGCAGTTACAACCCGGTCCGGGACAGGGACCCCTCTGGGGCCAACGTCCTGACTTCT.

This clonotype was counted many times. The rearrangement joins TRBV12-3 or TRBV12-4 to TRBJ2-1, with TRBD1 matching over 7 bases. The CDR3 has 15 residues. Trimming at V came to 6 bases and at J to 7 bases, leaving 12 bases not matched to a gene. The CDR3 here is CASSRRQGRTNEQFF. The CDR3 nucleotides read TGTGCCAGCAGCCGTCGACAGGGAAGGACTAATGAGCAGTTCTTC.

The chain couples TRBV3-1 to TRBJ2-7; 8 bases are shared with TRBD1. Trimming removed 8 bases from V and 6 bases from J; junction bases left unmatched: 9. Looked up from germline, CDR1 is LGHDT and CDR2 is YNNKEL (reference sequence). There are 13 residues in the CDR3. CDR3 bases: TGTGCCAGCTCGGGACAGGCCAGGGGCGAGCAGTACTTC. It specifies CASSGQARGEQYF.

The rearrangement joins TRBV10-3 to TRBJ1-1, with D perhaps matching TRBD1 (5 bases). The germline V and J ends were trimmed by 2 bases and 5 bases, with 9 bases remaining between them. This CDR3 comprises 13 residues. The germline V gene encodes CDR1 ENHRY and CDR2 SYGVKD. CDR3 coding DNA: TGTGCCATCAGTGAGACTCAGGGAACTGAAGCTTTCTTT. Protein product: CAISETQGTEAFF.

This clonotype was picked up a small number of times. The chain couples TRBV7-2 to TRBJ2-1, with D perhaps TRBD2 (6 bases). Trimming shortened V by 5 bases and J by 1 base, and 15 bases separated the two germline ends. Germline V gene lookup returns CDR1 SGHTA and CDR2 FQGNSA. This CDR3 spans 16 amino acids. The CDR3: CASSIHLARSYNEQFF. The CDR3 nucleotides are TGTGCCAGCAGCATCCATCTAGCGAGATCCTACAATGAGCAGTTCTTC. Full variable domain (remainder filled in from reference TRBV7-2 and TRBJ2-1): GAGVSQSPSNKVTEKGKDVELRCDPISGHTALYWYRQSLGQGLEFLIYFQGNSAPDKSGLPSDRFSAERTGGSVSTLTIQRTQQEDSAVYLCASSIHLARSYNEQFFGPGTRLTVL.

Only a few counts were recorded for this clonotype. The CDR3 protein is CASRGGSLAGETQYF. DNA of the CDR3: TGTGCCAGCAGGGGAGGGTCACTCGCGGGTGAGACCCAGTACTTC. V is TRBV7-2 and J is TRBJ2-5; 7 bases fit TRBD2. CDR3 length: 15 amino acids. Per the germline V gene, CDR1 is SGHTA and CDR2 is FQGNSA. Trimming cost V 6 bases and J 5 bases; bases outside gene matches: 12.

To note about this clonotype: Germline is not matched at one junction end, which may reflect a read error. V is TRBV12-5 and J is TRBJ1-2; D may be TRBD1 (5 bases). Germline assignment: CDR1 LGHNT and CDR2 FRNRAP. The CDR3 extends over 13 amino acids. The CDR3 region is CASGLDQTGVIFF. The CDR3 DNA sequence: TGTGCTAGTGGTTTGGATCAAACAGGTGTAATTTTCTTC.

This clonotype was observed at least ten times. The chain carries TRBV30 and TRBJ2-4; 7 positions match TRBD1. The CDR3 contains 12 residues. Per germline, CDR1 GTSNPN and CDR2 SVGIG (reference sequence). V lost 3 bases to trimming and J lost 9 bases; unmatched junction nucleotides: 5. DNA for the CDR3: TGTGCCTGGAGCGGGGACAGCAGCATTCAGTACTTC. This codes for CAWSGDSSIQYF. Based on the CDR3 plus reference TRBV30 and TRBJ2-4, the full variable domain is SQTIHQWPATLVQPVGSPLSLECTVEGTSNPNLYWYRQAAGRGLQLLFYSVGIGQISSEVPQNLSASRPQDRQFILSSKKLLLSDSGFYLCAWSGDSSIQYFGAGTRLSVL.

On this clonotype: Being one base from a much bigger clone, this may be a read error. This sequence joins TRBV5-1 and TRBJ1-1; 9 bases are shared with TRBD1. V was clipped by 6 bases and J by 3 bases; unmatched bases: 6. The CDR3 covers 14 residues. Germline values: CDR1 SGHRS, CDR2 YFSETQ. CDR3 nucleotides: TGCGCCAGCACAAAACGGGACAGGGACACTGAAGCTTTCTTT. It yields the protein CASTKRDRDTEAFF.

This clonotype was recorded a few times. CDR3 region: CASSSRRDAQFF. The DNA for the CDR3 is TGTGCCAGCAGCTCAAGAAGAGACGCCCAGTTCTTC. The gene calls are TRBV6-2 or TRBV6-3 and TRBJ2-1, with no clear D. The germline V and J ends were trimmed by 6 bases and 13 bases, with 16 bases remaining between them. Germline CDR1 reads MNHEY; CDR2 reads SVGEGT. The CDR3 contains 12 residues.

In its sample, this clonotype was seen a few times. The chain uses TRBV10-3 and TRBJ1-1; D gene unclear. The CDR3 extends over 14 amino acids. CDR1 is ENHRY and CDR2 is SYGVKD in the germline V gene. Trimming took off 4 bases at V and 0 bases at J, with 9 bases between the two ends. In DNA form, the CDR3 reads TGTGCCATCAGTGGAACAGCCATGAACACTGAAGCTTTCTTT. This translates into CAISGTAMNTEAFF.

Only a few counts were recorded for this clonotype. The J gene is TRBJ2-5, the V gene TRBV29-1; no firm D call. The CDR3 has 12 amino acids. V was pared by 4 bases and J by 4 bases, with 10 bases between. Germline values: CDR1 SQVTM, CDR2 ANQGSEA. CDR3 residues: CSVGIRGETQYF. As DNA, the CDR3 is TGCAGCGTTGGTATCCGAGGAGAGACCCAGTACTTC.

V and J are TRBV19 and TRBJ2-7, with 7 bases identical to TRBD1. The CDR3 runs to 16 residues. Trimming took 6 bases from V and 2 from J; bases not matched to a gene: 13. Germline V lookup: CDR1 LNHDA, CDR2 SQIVND (reference sequence). Here the CDR3 DNA reads TGTGCCAGTAGCGCCCTTCCGGGACAGAGAACCTACGAGCAGTACTTC. Translation: CASSALPGQRTYEQYF.

This rearrangement joins TRBV19 to TRBJ1-2; 9 bases map to TRBD1. Germline CDR1 and CDR2: LNHDA and SQIVND (reference sequence). CDR3 length: 13 amino acids. V was pared by 6 bases and J by 8 bases, with 7 bases of the junction left unmatched. The chain's CDR3 is CASRDRGFRGYTF. In DNA, the CDR3 is TGTGCCAGTAGGGACAGGGGATTTCGGGGCTACACCTTC.

This chain uses TRBV14 with TRBJ2-5; D gene uncertain. CDR3 length equals 13 residues. Germline lookup yields CDR1 SGHDN and CDR2 FVKESK. V lost 3 bases to trimming and J lost 4 bases, with 9 bases between them. In DNA form, the CDR3 reads TGTGCCAGCAGCCAGCGTAAGGGAGAGACCCAGTACTTC. Encoded protein: CASSQRKGETQYF.

The chain combines TRBV7-9 with TRBJ2-3; D possibly corresponds to TRBD2 (5 bases). V lost 6 bases, J lost 8 bases, and 12 bases lay in between. CDR3 length: 12 amino acids. Germline V CDR1 and CDR2: SEHNR, FQNEAQ (reference sequence). CDR3 amino acids: CASSPEAGTQYF. The CDR3, as DNA: TGTGCCAGCAGTCCGGAGGCAGGTACGCAGTATTTT.

To note about this clonotype: At one end the junction does not follow the germline gene, possibly because of a read error. V is TRBV25-1 and J is TRBJ1-2; 7 bases agree with TRBD1. CDR3 size: 13 residues. Germline assignment: CDR1 MGHDK and CDR2 SYGVNS. The CDR3 region is CASSPDLTGARAF. The CDR3 nucleotides read TGTGCCAGCAGCCCAGACCTTACAGGGGCCCGGGCATTC.